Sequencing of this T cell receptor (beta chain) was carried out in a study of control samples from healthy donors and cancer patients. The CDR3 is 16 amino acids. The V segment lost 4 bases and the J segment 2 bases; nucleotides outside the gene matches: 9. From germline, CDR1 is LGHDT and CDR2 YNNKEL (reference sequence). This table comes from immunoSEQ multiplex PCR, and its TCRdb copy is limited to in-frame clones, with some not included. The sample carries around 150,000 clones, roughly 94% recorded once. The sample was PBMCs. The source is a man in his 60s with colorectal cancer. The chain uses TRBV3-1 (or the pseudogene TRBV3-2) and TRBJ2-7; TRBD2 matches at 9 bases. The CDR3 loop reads CASSRAPSGATYEQYF. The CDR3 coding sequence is TGTGCCAGCAGCCGCGCGCCTAGCGGGGCTACCTACGAGCAGTACTTC.